These T cell receptor beta chains were read from a single sample in a study of T cell repertoires in cytomegalovirus infection. MiXCR was run by TCRdb on the reads, yielding one entry per CDR3 protein. The profile covers hundreds of thousands of distinct CDR3 sequences, with 25% to 40% appearing a single time and roughly 13% taken by the ten largest. Sequenced input: PBMCs. These receptors were obtained from a human donor in good health (CMV status not recorded). Some clones in this sample may be carry-over from other donors' samples. Each CDR3 is given with its conserved first and last residue. The D gene is left open where the match is weak. Expanded clones get a size class; other rows say once, few or many, or leave the size out.

>TRBJ1-5|-|few|TRBV20-1
TGCAGTGCTAGAGATCCCGGGCGTAGCAATCAGCCCCAGCATTTT
CSARDPGRSNQPQHF
>TRBJ1-5|TRBD1|once|TRBV20-1
TGCAGTGCTAATCAGGGGGTCACTCAGCCCCAGCATTTT
CSANQGVTQPQHF
>TRBJ2-7|-|few|TRBV7-6
TGTGCCAGCAGCCAAAGATACGAGCAGTACTTC
CASSQRYEQYF
>TRBJ2-7|TRBD2|-|TRBV28
TGTGCCAGCCGCTCACGGCGGGGGGTGTCCGAGCAGTACTTC
CASRSRRGVSEQYF
>TRBJ2-7|-|-|TRBV14
TGTGCCAGCAGCCAAGTTGCGGGGGCCACCTACGAGCAGTACTTC
CASSQVAGATYEQYF
>TRBJ1-1|-|few|TRBV12-3/TRBV12-4
TGTGCCAGCAGTCTACTGGGTATCAACACTGAAGCTTTCTTT
CASSLLGINTEAFF
>TRBJ2-3|TRBD2|few|TRBV11-2
TGTGCCAGCAGCTTAGATCTAGCGGGGGGTCTCACAGATACGCAGTATTTT
CASSLDLAGGLTDTQYF
>TRBJ2-5|-|-|TRBV11-2
TGTGCCAGCAGCTTAGTGGCAGGGGTTGAGACCCAGTACTTC
CASSLVAGVETQYF
>TRBJ1-6|-|few|TRBV6-1
TGTGCCAGCAGCGTACCCGGGGACTTTTCACCCCTCCACTTT
CASSVPGDFSPLHF
>TRBJ2-7|-|-|TRBV28
TGTGCCAGCACCTCAACGAGGGACGAGCAGTACTTC
CASTSTRDEQYF
>TRBJ2-3|TRBD2|few|TRBV28
TGTGCCAGCAGTTGGGGACTAGCGGGGGGAACGAGCACAGATACGCAGTATTTT
CASSWGLAGGTSTDTQYF
>TRBJ2-7|TRBD1|many|TRBV11-2
TGTGCCAGCAGCCTGACCACCGGGACAGGCACCTACGAGCAGTACTTC
CASSLTTGTGTYEQYF
>TRBJ1-5|-|few|TRBV19
TGTGCCAGTACCCCAGCGACCAGGATCAATCAGCCCCAGCATTTT
CASTPATRINQPQHF
>TRBJ2-1|-|few|TRBV19
TGTGCCAGTAGTATCAGCGTTAGGAATGAGCAGTTCTTC
CASSISVRNEQFF
>TRBJ1-1|-|many|TRBV6-2/TRBV6-3
TGTGCCAGCAACCGGAACCTGGGCACTGAAGCTTTCTTT
CASNRNLGTEAFF
>TRBJ2-1|TRBD2|-|TRBV5-3
TGTGCCAGCAGCTTCGCGGGAGGGAATGAGCAGTTCTTC
CASSFAGGNEQFF
>TRBJ2-7|TRBD1|-|TRBV12-3/TRBV12-4
TGTGCCACGGACAGGGGGGCCTACGAGCAGTACTTC
CATDRGAYEQYF
>TRBJ1-2|-|-|TRBV10-3
TGTGCCATCAGTGACGGGCAGGGGTACTATGGCTACACCTTC
CAISDGQGYYGYTF
>TRBJ2-5|-|few|TRBV5-6
TGTGCCAGCCACCTCGGCCCAGTAGAAAAAGAGACCCAGTACTTC
CASHLGPVEKETQYF
>TRBJ2-2|TRBD1|many|TRBV7-8
TGTGCCAGCAGCATCCTCCCCGGGACAGGGAACACCGGGGAGCTGTTTTTT
CASSILPGTGNTGELFF
>TRBJ2-2|-|-|TRBV28
TGTGCCAGCAGGACCCATTTTCCCGGGGAGCGGTTTTTT
CASRTHFPGERFF
>TRBJ1-2|-|many|TRBV7-2
TGTGCCAGCAGCTTATTGCGACACCCTAACTATGGCTACACCTTC
CASSLLRHPNYGYTF
>TRBJ1-1|-|few|TRBV12-3/TRBV12-4
TGTGCCAGCCGCGGACTGCTGGGCACTGAAGCTTTCTTT
CASRGLLGTEAFF
>TRBJ1-1|TRBD1|many|TRBV7-2
TGTGCCAGCAGCGCAGGGACAGGTAACACTGAAGCTTTCTTT
CASSAGTGNTEAFF
>TRBJ2-3|-|many|TRBV7-9
TGTGCCAGCAGTATACAGGAGACCCGATCGGATACGCAGTATTTT
CASSIQETRSDTQYF
>TRBJ1-1|-|many|TRBV11-2
TGTGCCAGCAGCTCCCTTTACGGACACTCCGGGAGCACTGAAGCTTTCTTT
CASSSLYGHSGSTEAFF
>TRBJ1-1|-|few|TRBV11-2
TGTGCCAGCAGCTTAGTTCCAGGGATCGCTGAAGCTTTCTTT
CASSLVPGIAEAFF
>TRBJ2-3|-|many|TRBV7-2
TGTGCCAGCAGCTTAGCTGGAGGGCCCCGAGCCACAGATACGCAGTATTTT
CASSLAGGPRATDTQYF
>TRBJ2-3|-|-|TRBV4-1
TGCGCCAGCAGCCTGACTAGACGGACTAGCACAGATACGCAGTATTTT
CASSLTRRTSTDTQYF
>TRBJ1-1|-|few|TRBV19
TGTGCCAGTAGTCTACAGGGCTACGGGGATGAAGCTTTCTTT
CASSLQGYGDEAFF
>TRBJ2-3|-|few|TRBV29-1
TGCAGCGTTGAAGTAGGCCAGGGTGCGCAGTATTTT
CSVEVGQGAQYF
>TRBJ1-5|-|-|TRBV20-1
TGCAGTGCCAGTGGGGGGTCCGGGGAACAGCCCCAGCATTTT
CSASGGSGEQPQHF
>TRBJ1-3|-|few|TRBV20-1
TGCAGTGGGCTGGCAGGCGGTGGAAACACCATATATTTT
CSGLAGGGNTIYF
>TRBJ1-2|-|few|TRBV4-3
TGCGCCAGCAGCCAAGGATTACGGTCCGTCTACTATGGCTACACCTTC
CASSQGLRSVYYGYTF
>TRBJ2-7|-|few|TRBV4-2
TGTGCCAGCAGCCAAGGGACCTCCTCTGAGCAGTACTTC
CASSQGTSSEQYF
>TRBJ2-1|TRBD1|many|TRBV7-2
TGTGCCAGCAGCTCAGACAGGGGGCTAATTAATGAGCAGTTCTTC
CASSSDRGLINEQFF
>TRBJ2-5|-|few|TRBV7-2
TGTGCCAGCACCCAACCCGGTGTCAGTAAACTAGGGTCCCAGTACTTC
CASTQPGVSKLGSQYF
>TRBJ1-1|-|-|TRBV6-2/TRBV6-3
TGTGCCAGCAGTTACTTACAGGAGTCTGAAGCTTTCTTT
CASSYLQESEAFF
>TRBJ2-1|TRBD1|once|TRBV4-2
TGTGCCAGCAGCCAAGGACAGGGGGTCTCCTACAATGAGCAGTTCTTC
CASSQGQGVSYNEQFF
>TRBJ2-2|-|-|TRBV19
TGTGCCAGTAGTCTCGGGCCAGGGGCCACCGGGGAGCTGTTTTTT
CASSLGPGATGELFF
>TRBJ1-5|TRBD1|many|TRBV7-8
TGTGCCAGCAGCTTCCCGAAGGGACAGGGAAGCAATCAGCCCCAGCATTTT
CASSFPKGQGSNQPQHF
>TRBJ1-1|TRBD1|few|TRBV7-2
TGTGCCAGCAGCTTCGACAGGGCCGCTGAAGCTTTCTTT
CASSFDRAAEAFF
>TRBJ2-7|TRBD2|-|TRBV6-5
TGTGCCAGCAGTTACTCGACTAGCCGCGAGCAGTACTTC
CASSYSTSREQYF
>TRBJ1-1|-|many|TRBV20-1
TGCAGTGCTAGACCGGAAACTGAAGCTTTCTTT
CSARPETEAFF
>TRBJ1-2|-|-|TRBV11-2
TGTGCCAGCAGCTCCTGGGGCAGTTTAAACTATGGCTACACCTTC
CASSSWGSLNYGYTF
>TRBJ1-4|-|-|TRBV6-5
TGTGCCAGCAGTCCCGGACAGATTTCAACTAATGAAAAACTGTTTTTT
CASSPGQISTNEKLFF
>TRBJ1-1|TRBD1|-|TRBV6-2/TRBV6-3
TGTGCCAGCAGTACACCAAGGACAGGGGGACGCGCTGAAGCTTTCTTT
CASSTPRTGGRAEAFF
>TRBJ2-6|-|-|TRBV6-5
TGTGCCAGCAGTCCTACCGGGAAGGGGGGGGCCAACGTCCTGACTTTC
CASSPTGKGGANVLTF
>TRBJ2-7|TRBD2|-|TRBV9
TGTGTCAGCAGCGTCGGGAGCGGGGGGCCTTCCTACGAGCAGTACTTC
CVSSVGSGGPSYEQYF